This TCR beta chain was sequenced in a study of blood T cell repertoires in COVID-19. Assay used: immunoSEQ multiplex PCR; TCRdb lists only in-frame clones, some missing. This table has 200,000 to 250,000 clones, 80% to 85% appearing once. Sequenced: PBMCs or T cells enriched from blood (not recorded which). The origin of this receptor is a woman in her forties who had recovered from COVID-19.

DNA of the CDR3: TGTGCCAGCACCCCGCCCCCGGGGAGTCAGCCCCAGCATTTT. Translated: CASTPPPGSQPQHF. J is TRBJ1-5 and V is TRBV6-2 or TRBV6-3; D is undetermined. The V and J ends lost 7 bases and 6 bases respectively, with 16 bases between them. The CDR3 runs 14 residues. From germline, CDR1 is MNHEY and CDR2 SVGEGT.